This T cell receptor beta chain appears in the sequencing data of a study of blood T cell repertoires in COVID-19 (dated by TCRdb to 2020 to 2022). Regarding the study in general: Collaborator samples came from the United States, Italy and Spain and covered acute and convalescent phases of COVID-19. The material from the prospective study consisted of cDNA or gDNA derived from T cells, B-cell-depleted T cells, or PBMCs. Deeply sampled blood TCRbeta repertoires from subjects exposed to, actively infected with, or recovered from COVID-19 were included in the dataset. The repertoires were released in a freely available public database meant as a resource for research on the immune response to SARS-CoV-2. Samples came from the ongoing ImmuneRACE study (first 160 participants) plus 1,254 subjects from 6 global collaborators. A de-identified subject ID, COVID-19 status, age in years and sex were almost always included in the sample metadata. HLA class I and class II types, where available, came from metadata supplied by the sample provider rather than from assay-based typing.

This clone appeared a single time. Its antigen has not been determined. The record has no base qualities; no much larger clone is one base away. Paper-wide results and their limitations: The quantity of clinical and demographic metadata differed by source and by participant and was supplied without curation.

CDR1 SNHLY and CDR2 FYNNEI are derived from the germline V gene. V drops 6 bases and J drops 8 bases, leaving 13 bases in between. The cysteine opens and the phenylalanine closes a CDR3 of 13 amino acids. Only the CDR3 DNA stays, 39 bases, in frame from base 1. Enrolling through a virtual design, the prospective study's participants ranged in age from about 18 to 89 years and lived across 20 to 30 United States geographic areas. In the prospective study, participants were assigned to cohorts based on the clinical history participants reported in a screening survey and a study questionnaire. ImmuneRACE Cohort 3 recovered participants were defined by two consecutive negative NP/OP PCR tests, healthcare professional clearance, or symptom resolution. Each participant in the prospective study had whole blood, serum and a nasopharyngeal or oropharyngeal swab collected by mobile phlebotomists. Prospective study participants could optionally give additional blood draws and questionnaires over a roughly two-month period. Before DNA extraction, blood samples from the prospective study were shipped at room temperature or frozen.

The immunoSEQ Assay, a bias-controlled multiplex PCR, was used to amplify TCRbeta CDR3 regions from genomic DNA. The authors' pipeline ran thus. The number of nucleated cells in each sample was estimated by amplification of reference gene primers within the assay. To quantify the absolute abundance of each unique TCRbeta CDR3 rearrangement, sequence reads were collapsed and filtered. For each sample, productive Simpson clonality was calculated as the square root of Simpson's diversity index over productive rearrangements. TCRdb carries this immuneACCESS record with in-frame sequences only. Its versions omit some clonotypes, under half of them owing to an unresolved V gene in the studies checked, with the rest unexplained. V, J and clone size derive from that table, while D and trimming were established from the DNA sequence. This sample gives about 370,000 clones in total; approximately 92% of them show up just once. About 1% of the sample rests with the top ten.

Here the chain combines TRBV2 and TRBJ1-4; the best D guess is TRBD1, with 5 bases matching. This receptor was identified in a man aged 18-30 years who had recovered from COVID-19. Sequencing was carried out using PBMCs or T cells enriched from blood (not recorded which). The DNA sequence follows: TGTGCCAGCAGATGGGCTACAGGCGAAAAACTGTTTTTT. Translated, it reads CASRWATGEKLFF.